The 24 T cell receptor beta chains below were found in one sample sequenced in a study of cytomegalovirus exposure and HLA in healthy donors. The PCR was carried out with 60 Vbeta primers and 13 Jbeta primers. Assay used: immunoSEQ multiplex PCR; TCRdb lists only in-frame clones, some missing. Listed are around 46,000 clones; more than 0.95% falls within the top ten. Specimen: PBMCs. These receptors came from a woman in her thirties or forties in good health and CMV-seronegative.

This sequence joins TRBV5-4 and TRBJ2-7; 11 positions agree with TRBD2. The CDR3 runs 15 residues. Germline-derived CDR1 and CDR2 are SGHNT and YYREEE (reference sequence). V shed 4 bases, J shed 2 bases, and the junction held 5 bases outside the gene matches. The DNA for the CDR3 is TGTGCCAGCAGCCCCGGGACTAGCGGAACCTACGAGCAGTACTTC. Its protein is CASSPGTSGTYEQYF.

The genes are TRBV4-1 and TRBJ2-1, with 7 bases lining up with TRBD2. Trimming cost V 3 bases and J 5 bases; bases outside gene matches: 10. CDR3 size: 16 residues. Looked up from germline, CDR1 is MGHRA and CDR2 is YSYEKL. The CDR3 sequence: CASSHDLGGGDNEQFF. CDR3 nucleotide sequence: TGCGCCAGCAGCCACGATCTTGGGGGGGGTGACAATGAGCAGTTCTTC.

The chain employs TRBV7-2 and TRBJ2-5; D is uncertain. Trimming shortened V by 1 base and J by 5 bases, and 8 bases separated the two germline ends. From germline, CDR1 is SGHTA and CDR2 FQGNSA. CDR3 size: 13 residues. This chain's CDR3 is CASSLGGRETQYF. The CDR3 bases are TGTGCCAGCAGCTTAGGTGGGCGCGAGACCCAGTACTTC.

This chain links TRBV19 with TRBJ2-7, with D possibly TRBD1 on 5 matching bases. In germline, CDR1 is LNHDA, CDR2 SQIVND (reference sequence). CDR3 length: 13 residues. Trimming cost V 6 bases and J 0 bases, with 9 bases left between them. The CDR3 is CASRAGNSYEQYF. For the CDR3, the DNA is TGTGCCAGTAGAGCAGGGAACTCCTACGAGCAGTACTTC. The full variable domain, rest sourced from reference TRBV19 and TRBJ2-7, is DGGITQSPKYLFRKEGQNVTLSCEQNLNHDAMYWYRQDPGQGLRLIYYSQIVNDFQKGDIAEGYSVSREKKESFPLTVTSAQKNPTAFYLCASRAGNSYEQYFGPGTRLTVT.

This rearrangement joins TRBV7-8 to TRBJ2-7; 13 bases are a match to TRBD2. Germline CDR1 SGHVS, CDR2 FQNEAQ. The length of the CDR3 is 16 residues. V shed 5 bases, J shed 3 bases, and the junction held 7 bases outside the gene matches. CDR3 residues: CASSQGLAGINYEQYF. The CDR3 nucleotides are TGTGCCAGCAGCCAGGGACTAGCGGGGATTAACTACGAGCAGTACTTC. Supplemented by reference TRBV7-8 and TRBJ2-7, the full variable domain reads GAGVSQSPRYKVAKRGQDVALRCDPISGHVSLFWYQQALGQGPEFLTYFQNEAQLDKSGLPSDRFFAERPEGSVSTLKIQRTQQEDSAVYLCASSQGLAGINYEQYFGPGTRLTVT.

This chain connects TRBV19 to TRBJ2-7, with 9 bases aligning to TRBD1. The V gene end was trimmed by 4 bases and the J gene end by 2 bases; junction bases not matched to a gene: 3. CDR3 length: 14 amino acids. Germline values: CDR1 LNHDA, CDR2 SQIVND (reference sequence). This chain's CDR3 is CASSTRDRAYEQYF. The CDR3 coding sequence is TGTGCCAGTAGTACCCGGGACAGGGCCTACGAGCAGTACTTC.

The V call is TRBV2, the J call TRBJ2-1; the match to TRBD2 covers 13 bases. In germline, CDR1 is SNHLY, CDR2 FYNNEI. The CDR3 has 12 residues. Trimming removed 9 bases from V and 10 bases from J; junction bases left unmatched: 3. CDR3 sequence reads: CARGLAGLEQFF. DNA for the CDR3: TGTGCCAGGGGACTAGCGGGACTGGAGCAGTTCTTC.

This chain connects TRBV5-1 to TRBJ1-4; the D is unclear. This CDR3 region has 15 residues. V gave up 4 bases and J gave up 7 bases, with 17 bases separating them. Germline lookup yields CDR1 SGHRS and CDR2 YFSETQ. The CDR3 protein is CASSPPGGWGEKLFF. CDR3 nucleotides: TGCGCCAGCAGCCCTCCCGGCGGGTGGGGTGAAAAACTGTTTTTT.

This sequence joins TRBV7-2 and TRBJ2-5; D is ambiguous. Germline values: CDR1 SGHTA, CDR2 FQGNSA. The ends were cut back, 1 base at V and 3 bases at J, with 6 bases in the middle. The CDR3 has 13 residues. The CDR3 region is CASSLGLKETQYF. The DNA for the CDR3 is TGTGCCAGCAGCTTAGGGCTCAAAGAGACCCAGTACTTC.

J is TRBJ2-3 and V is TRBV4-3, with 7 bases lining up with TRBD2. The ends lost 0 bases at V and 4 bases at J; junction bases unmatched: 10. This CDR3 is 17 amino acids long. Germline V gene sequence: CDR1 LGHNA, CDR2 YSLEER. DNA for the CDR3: TGCGCCAGCAGCCAAGACTTCAAGGGAGGGGTGGCAGATACGCAGTATTTT. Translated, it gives CASSQDFKGGVADTQYF.

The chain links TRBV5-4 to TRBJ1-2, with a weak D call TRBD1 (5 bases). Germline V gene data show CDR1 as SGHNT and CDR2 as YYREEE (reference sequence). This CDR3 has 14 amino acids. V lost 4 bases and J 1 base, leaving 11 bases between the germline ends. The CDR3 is CASSLWGGNYGYTF. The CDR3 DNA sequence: TGTGCCAGCAGCCTCTGGGGGGGTAACTATGGCTACACCTTC.

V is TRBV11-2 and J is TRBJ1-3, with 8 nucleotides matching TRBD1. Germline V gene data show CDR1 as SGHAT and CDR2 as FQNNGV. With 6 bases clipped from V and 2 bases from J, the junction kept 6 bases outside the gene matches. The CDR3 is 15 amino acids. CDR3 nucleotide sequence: TGTGCCAGCAGTTTGACACAGGGGGCTGGAAACACCATATATTTT. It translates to CASSLTQGAGNTIYF.

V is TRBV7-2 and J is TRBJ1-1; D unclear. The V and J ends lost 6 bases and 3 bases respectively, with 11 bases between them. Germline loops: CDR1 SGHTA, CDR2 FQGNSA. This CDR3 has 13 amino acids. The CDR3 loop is CASRDAGYTEAFF. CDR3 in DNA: TGTGCCAGCAGGGATGCGGGTTACACTGAAGCTTTCTTT.

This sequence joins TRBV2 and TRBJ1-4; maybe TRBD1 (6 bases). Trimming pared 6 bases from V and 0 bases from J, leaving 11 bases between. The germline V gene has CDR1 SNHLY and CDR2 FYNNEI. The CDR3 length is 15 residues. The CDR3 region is CASRLPGATNEKLFF. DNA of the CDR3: TGTGCCAGCAGACTTCCAGGGGCAACTAATGAAAAACTGTTTTTT.

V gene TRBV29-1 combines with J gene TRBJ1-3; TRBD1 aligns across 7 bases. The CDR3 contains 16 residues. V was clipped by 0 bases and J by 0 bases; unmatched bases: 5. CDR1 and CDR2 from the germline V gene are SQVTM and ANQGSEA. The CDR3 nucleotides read TGCAGCGTTGAAGATGGGACAGCCAGCTCTGGAAACACCATATATTTT. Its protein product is CSVEDGTASSGNTIYF.

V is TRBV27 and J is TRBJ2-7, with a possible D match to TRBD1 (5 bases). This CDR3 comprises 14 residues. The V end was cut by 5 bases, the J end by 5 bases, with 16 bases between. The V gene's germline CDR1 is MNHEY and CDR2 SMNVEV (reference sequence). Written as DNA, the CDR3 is TGTGCCAGCAGTATTGGGGCATTAGCTAACGAGCAGTACTTC. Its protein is CASSIGALANEQYF.

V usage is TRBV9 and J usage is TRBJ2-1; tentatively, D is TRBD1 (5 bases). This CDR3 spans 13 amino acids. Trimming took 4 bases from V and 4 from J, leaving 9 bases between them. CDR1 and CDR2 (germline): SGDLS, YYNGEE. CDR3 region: CASSPDTYNEQFF. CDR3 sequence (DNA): TGTGCCAGCAGCCCGGACACTTACAATGAGCAGTTCTTC.

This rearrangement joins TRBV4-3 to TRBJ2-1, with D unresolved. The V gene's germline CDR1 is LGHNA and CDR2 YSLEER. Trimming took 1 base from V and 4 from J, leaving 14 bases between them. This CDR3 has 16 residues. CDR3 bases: TGCGCCAGCAGCCAAGGAATTGCGCTACAGTACAATGAGCAGTTCTTC. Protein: CASSQGIALQYNEQFF.

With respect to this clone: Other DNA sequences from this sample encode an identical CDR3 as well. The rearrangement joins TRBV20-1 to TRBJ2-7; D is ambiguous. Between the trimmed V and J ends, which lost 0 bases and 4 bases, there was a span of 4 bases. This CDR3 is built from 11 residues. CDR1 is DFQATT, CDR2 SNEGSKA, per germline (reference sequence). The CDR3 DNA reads TGCAGTGCTAGAGATTTATACGAGCAGTACTTC. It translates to CSARDLYEQYF.

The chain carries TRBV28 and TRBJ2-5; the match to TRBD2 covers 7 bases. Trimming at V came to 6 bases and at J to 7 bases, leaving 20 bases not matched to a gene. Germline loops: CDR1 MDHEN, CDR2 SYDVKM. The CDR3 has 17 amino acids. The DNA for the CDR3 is TGTGCCAGCAGCCCCGTACCGGGACTACGGGATGGTTGGACCCAGTACTTC. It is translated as CASSPVPGLRDGWTQYF.

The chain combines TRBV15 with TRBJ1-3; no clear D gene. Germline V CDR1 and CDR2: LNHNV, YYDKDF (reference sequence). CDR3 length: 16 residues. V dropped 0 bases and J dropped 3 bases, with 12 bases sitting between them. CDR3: CATSRDGRGIGNTIYF. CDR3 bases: TGTGCCACCAGCAGAGATGGCCGGGGAATTGGAAACACCATATATTTT.

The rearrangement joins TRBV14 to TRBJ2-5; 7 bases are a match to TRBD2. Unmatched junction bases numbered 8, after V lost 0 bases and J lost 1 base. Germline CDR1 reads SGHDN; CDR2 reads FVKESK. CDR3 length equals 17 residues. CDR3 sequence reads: CASSQESRTRSQETQYF. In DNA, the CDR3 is TGTGCCAGCAGCCAAGAGTCCAGGACTAGGAGCCAAGAGACCCAGTACTTC.

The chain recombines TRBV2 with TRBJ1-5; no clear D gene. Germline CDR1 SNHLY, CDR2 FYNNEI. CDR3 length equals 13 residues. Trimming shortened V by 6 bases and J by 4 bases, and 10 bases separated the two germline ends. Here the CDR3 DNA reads TGTGCCAGCAGGGTGAGGTTGAATCAGCCCCAGCATTTT. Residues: CASRVRLNQPQHF.

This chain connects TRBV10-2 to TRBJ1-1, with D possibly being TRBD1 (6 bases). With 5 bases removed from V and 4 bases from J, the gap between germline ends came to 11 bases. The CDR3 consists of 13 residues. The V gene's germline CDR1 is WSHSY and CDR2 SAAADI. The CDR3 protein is CASSSRTVTEAFF. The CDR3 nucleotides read TGCGCCAGCAGTTCAAGGACAGTCACTGAAGCTTTCTTT.